The sequence of this TCR beta chain was determined in a study of blood T cell repertoires in COVID-19. Libraries were prepared by immunoSEQ multiplex PCR; TCRdb keeps only in-frame clonotypes and omits some of them. This sample yields approximately 490,000 clones, of which approximately 91% are seen a single time; more than 7.5% belongs to the top ten. This CDR3 contains 14 residues. Trimming pared 5 bases from V and 4 bases from J, leaving 12 bases between. From germline, CDR1 is MGHRA and CDR2 YSYEKL. This receptor was obtained from a woman between 55 and 75 years old who had recovered from COVID-19. The chain joins TRBV4-1 to TRBJ2-1; TRBD2 might be the D (6 bases). Sequenced material: PBMCs or T cells enriched from blood (not recorded which). The CDR3 protein is CASSGLATYNEQFF. The CDR3 DNA is TGCGCCAGCAGCGGGCTAGCGACATACAATGAGCAGTTCTTC.